Listed here are 31 T cell receptor beta chains from one sample, sequenced in a study of metastatic and nonmetastatic thyroid tumors. None of the patients had undergone any treatment ahead of thyroid surgery. Via MiXCR, TCRdb re-called the PCR reads. This sample has about 49,000 clones, with 20% to 25% found just once. The sequenced material came from blood. These receptors were obtained from a female donor with papillary thyroid cancer or a benign thyroid nodule (not recorded which). Some clones in this sample may be carry-over from other donors' samples.

Ten or more counts support this clone. The chain combines TRBV4-1 with TRBJ2-5, with D tentatively TRBD2 (5 bases). The CDR3 extends over 16 amino acids. V shed 4 bases and J shed 2 bases, with 17 bases lying between them. Germline CDR1 and CDR2: MGHRA and YSYEKL. CDR3 DNA sequence: TGCGCCAGCAGCCCTGCTCCGGGAACAGTACAAGAGACCCAGTACTTC. Translation: CASSPAPGTVQETQYF.

This clone came up many times. The V call is TRBV5-6, the J call TRBJ2-1; D is possibly TRBD2 (6 bases). This CDR3 spans 18 amino acids. The germline V and J ends were trimmed by 0 bases and 0 bases, with 16 bases remaining between them. The germline V gene encodes CDR1 SGHDT and CDR2 YYEEEE. The CDR3 loop is CASSLVGSGAFSYNEQFF. CDR3 nucleotide sequence: TGTGCCAGCAGCTTGGTTGGTAGCGGAGCCTTCTCCTACAATGAGCAGTTCTTC.

In this sample, this clone turned up many times. Other DNA sequences in this sample translate to the same CDR3. The chain employs TRBV6-2 or TRBV6-3 and TRBJ1-1, with 7 bases identical to TRBD1. V lost 9 bases to trimming and J lost 2 bases; unmatched junction nucleotides: 9. The V gene's germline CDR1 is MNHEY and CDR2 SVGEGT. The CDR3 length is 14 residues. CDR3 amino acids: CASKPGTVNTEAFF. CDR3 bases: TGTGCCAGTAAGCCCGGGACAGTCAACACTGAAGCTTTCTTT.

In regard to this clone: A read error may explain this, as a much larger clone is one base away. V usage is TRBV20-1 and J usage is TRBJ2-7; TRBD2 aligns across 9 bases. Germline V gene data show CDR1 as DFQATT and CDR2 as SNEGSKA (reference sequence). Trimming took 8 bases from V and 0 from J; bases not matched to a gene: 5. The CDR3 consists of 13 residues. The CDR3 reads CSFPTSGSYEQYF. The CDR3 DNA follows: TGCAGTTTCCCGACTAGCGGCTCCTACGAGCAGTACTTC.

This clone was detected ten times or more. Other DNA sequences within the sample encode an identical CDR3. The chain joins TRBV19 to TRBJ2-7, with D perhaps TRBD1 or TRBD2 (5 bases each). The CDR3 has 12 residues. Between the trimmed V and J ends, which lost 8 bases and 2 bases, there was a span of 10 bases. Germline V gives CDR1 LNHDA, CDR2 SQIVND (reference sequence). CDR3 residues: CASGTATYEQYF. CDR3 coding DNA: TGTGCCAGTGGGACCGCAACCTACGAGCAGTACTTC.

This clone was counted at least ten times. J is TRBJ2-2 and V is TRBV6-4, with 11 bases lining up with TRBD2. The germline V gene has CDR1 MRHNA and CDR2 SNTAGT. V dropped 5 bases and J dropped 3; count of bases not matched to a gene: 8. This CDR3 region has 17 residues. CDR3 DNA sequence: TGTGCCAGCAGTAGGACTAGCGGGCACGCGGACACCGGGGAGCTGTTTTTT. Translated, it gives CASSRTSGHADTGELFF.

This clone was picked up many times. The V gene is TRBV11-1, the J gene TRBJ2-4, with TRBD1 matching over 8 bases. Germline V gene lookup returns CDR1 SGHAT and CDR2 FQDESV (reference sequence). CDR3 size: 14 residues. Unmatched junction bases numbered 11, after V lost 5 bases and J lost 11 bases. The CDR3 DNA sequence: TGTGCCAGCAGCCCACGACAGGGGTTGGAAGTTCAGTACTTC. Encoded protein: CASSPRQGLEVQYF. The whole variable domain, filled in from reference TRBV11-1 and TRBJ2-4, reads EAEVAQSPRYKITEKSQAVAFWCDPISGHATLYWYRQILGQGPELLVQFQDESVVDDSQLPKDRFSAERLKGVDSTLKIQPAELGDSAMYLCASSPRQGLEVQYFGAGTRLSVL.

Worth noting for this clone: A read error may produce the germline difference seen at one junction end. This sequence joins TRBV7-3 and TRBJ2-7; 7 bases map to TRBD1. Per the germline V gene, CDR1 is SGHTA and CDR2 is FQGTGA. This CDR3 has 19 residues. Here the CDR3 reads CAISLSIPKGGEGPYEQYF. DNA of the CDR3: TGTGCCATCAGCTTAAGCATCCCGAAAGGGGGCGAGGGACCCTACGAGCAGTACTTC.

The V and J genes are TRBV2 and TRBJ2-2; 8 bases fit TRBD1. CDR3 size: 15 residues. Losses at the gene ends were 8 bases for V and 5 bases for J; bases not matched to a gene: 10. Germline V gene lookup returns CDR1 SNHLY and CDR2 FYNNEI. CDR3 in DNA: TGTGCCAGCTTATCTCTGACAGGGGTGACCGGGGAGCTGTTTTTT. This sequence encodes CASLSLTGVTGELFF.

This clone was recorded many times. This may be a read error: a much more frequent sequence differs by one nucleotide. The chain links TRBV11-3 to TRBJ2-1; D unclear. V was shortened by 3 bases and J by 8 bases, with 11 bases between the two germline ends. The CDR3 is 13 amino acids. Germline CDR1 SGHNT, CDR2 YENEEA. The CDR3 here is CASSFSGAYEQFF. The CDR3 region has the DNA TGTGCCAGCAGCTTCTCTGGCGCGTATGAGCAGTTCTTC.

This clone has a count of ten or more. The chain carries TRBV28 and TRBJ1-4, with 11 bases matching TRBD1. Germline CDR1 MDHEN, CDR2 SYDVKM. The CDR3 spans 15 residues. V shed 4 bases, J shed 7 bases, and the junction held 5 bases outside the gene matches. Written as DNA, the CDR3 is TGTGCCAGCAGTTCGGGACAGGGGGAAGGTGAAAAACTGTTTTTT. This encodes CASSSGQGEGEKLFF.

This clone came up many times. V is TRBV12-3 or TRBV12-4 and J is TRBJ2-3; D gene ambiguous. V was pared by 1 base and J by 3 bases, with 2 bases between. The CDR3 runs to 12 residues. CDR3 DNA: TGTGCCAGCAGTTTAGGGACAGATACGCAGTATTTT. This encodes CASSLGTDTQYF.

This clone has at least ten counts. J is TRBJ2-7 and V is TRBV19, with 7 bases aligning to TRBD1. V dropped 5 bases and J dropped 3; count of bases not matched to a gene: 4. The germline CDR1 and CDR2 sequences are LNHDA and SQIVND (reference sequence). The CDR3 loop spans 13 amino acids. Here the CDR3 DNA reads TGTGCCAGTAGTCGTGGACAGGACTACGAGCAGTACTTC. This sequence encodes CASSRGQDYEQYF.

This clone was observed at least ten times. The chain uses TRBV15 and TRBJ1-1; D gene ambiguous. The CDR3 length is 13 residues. The germline gives CDR1 LNHNV, CDR2 YYDKDF (reference sequence). V shed 6 bases and J shed 1 base, with 9 bases lying between them. As DNA, the CDR3 is TGTGCCACCAGTACGGCATCGAACACTGAAGCTTTCTTT. Translation gives CATSTASNTEAFF.

This clone was counted many times. The chain links TRBV2 to TRBJ2-3; a possible D gene is TRBD2 (5 bases). V lost 6 bases and J lost 2, with 24 bases in between. The germline V gene has CDR1 SNHLY and CDR2 FYNNEI. The CDR3 loop spans 18 amino acids. The CDR3 protein is CASRGDPGSPEPTDTQYF. The CDR3 DNA reads as TGTGCCAGCAGGGGAGATCCGGGGAGCCCAGAACCCACAGATACGCAGTATTTT.

In its sample, this clone was seen many times. The chain carries TRBV7-2 and TRBJ2-1, with 10 bases identical to TRBD1. With 5 bases clipped from V and 11 bases from J, the junction kept 18 bases outside the gene matches. Germline V gives CDR1 SGHTA, CDR2 FQGNSA. The CDR3 runs to 17 residues. CDR3 region: CASSPGGGTGVGGKQFF. As DNA, the CDR3 is TGTGCCAGCAGCCCCGGGGGAGGGACAGGGGTCGGAGGGAAGCAGTTCTTC.

Turning to this clone: One junction end does not reproduce the germline sequence, and a read error may be involved. The chain uses TRBV2 and TRBJ1-1; TRBD1 matches 8 bases. The V gene's germline CDR1 is SNHLY and CDR2 FYNNEI. The length of the CDR3 is 15 residues. Here the CDR3 DNA reads TGTGCCAGCAGTACGCAGGGGGCTCGGAACAATGAAGGTTTCTTT. Protein: CASSTQGARNNEGFF.

The count of this clone is one. The chain recombines TRBV6-5 with TRBJ2-2; 10 positions agree with TRBD1. This CDR3 region has 16 residues. Germline V lookup: CDR1 MNHEY, CDR2 SVGAGI. Trimming took 0 bases from V and 10 from J; bases not matched to a gene: 8. The CDR3 region is CASSYSATGGFPELFF. CDR3 nucleotides: TGTGCCAGCAGTTACTCGGCGACAGGGGGCTTCCCGGAGCTGTTTTTT.

The sample holds many counts of this clone. The chain links TRBV19 to TRBJ2-6; D call uncertain. This CDR3 region has 15 residues. CDR1 and CDR2 from the germline V gene are LNHDA and SQIVND (reference sequence). V lost 7 bases and J 0 bases, leaving 10 bases between the germline ends. The CDR3 loop is CASKSPYSGANVLTF. The CDR3 region has the DNA TGTGCCAGTAAGTCCCCCTACTCTGGGGCCAACGTCCTGACTTTC.

Note on this clone: An end of the junction differs from the germline gene, which may be a read error. The chain couples TRBV6-1 to TRBJ2-7; D gene ambiguous. The length of the CDR3 is 13 residues. Germline V gene lookup returns CDR1 MNHNS and CDR2 SASEGT. The CDR3, as DNA: TGTGCCAGCAGTCCCGTATTCACCTCCGAGCAATACTTC. It codes for CASSPVFTSEQYF.

This clone was picked up many times. V and J are TRBV20-1 and TRBJ2-4, with TRBD2 matching over 13 bases. Germline V gives CDR1 DFQATT, CDR2 SNEGSKA (reference sequence). This CDR3 has 17 residues. V was clipped by 1 base and J by 6 bases; unmatched bases: 9. CDR3 in amino acids: CSARVWGLAGSINIQYF. CDR3 sequence (DNA): TGCAGTGCTAGAGTGTGGGGACTAGCGGGGAGCATAAACATTCAGTACTTC.

This clone was counted ten times or more. Other DNA sequences in this sample translate to the same CDR3. The chain is built from TRBV7-9 and TRBJ2-3; 10 bases agree with TRBD2. This CDR3 is 15 amino acids long. The germline V gene has CDR1 SEHNR and CDR2 FQNEAQ (reference sequence). V trimming: 5 bases; J trimming: 2 bases; junction bases outside the gene matches: 4. The CDR3 spells CASSPGLADTDTQYF. Here the CDR3 DNA reads TGTGCCAGCAGCCCCGGACTAGCGGACACAGATACGCAGTATTTT.

Comments on this clone: This clone may be a read error of a much larger clone one base away. This chain links TRBV12-3 or TRBV12-4 with TRBJ2-2; TRBD1 might be the D (5 bases). The CDR3 totals 13 residues. Deletions cut 3 bases from V and 6 bases from J, with 8 bases between. The CDR3 nucleotides read TGTGCCAGCAGTTTTTGGGGCCCCGGGGAGCTGTTTTTT. Translation: CASSFWGPGELFF.

This clone was detected many times. V is TRBV20-1 and J is TRBJ2-3; 8 bases are shared with TRBD2. Germline V gene data show CDR1 as DFQATT and CDR2 as SNEGSKA (reference sequence). Trimming removed 0 bases from V and 0 bases from J; junction bases left unmatched: 5. The CDR3 is 16 residues long. The CDR3 loop reads CSARDFASGSTDTQYF. CDR3 bases: TGCAGTGCTAGAGATTTCGCTAGCGGGAGCACAGATACGCAGTATTTT.

Many counts were recorded for this clone. The rearrangement uses TRBV27 and TRBJ2-5; D may be TRBD2 (7 bases). CDR3 size: 16 residues. CDR1 is MNHEY, CDR2 SMNVEV, per germline (reference sequence). V shed 5 bases and J shed 5 bases, with 21 bases lying between them. The CDR3 protein is CASSLGGGGRSETQYF. The CDR3 DNA reads as TGTGCCAGCAGTCTGGGAGGGGGTGGAAGATCGGAGACCCAGTACTTC.

As concerns this clone: One base away lies a much larger clone, so this may be a sequencing read error. Other DNA sequences of this sample code for an identical CDR3. CDR3 protein: CASSLGGTDTDTQYF. The CDR3 DNA sequence: TGTGCCAGCAGCTTAGGTGGAACCGACACAGATACGCAGTATTTT. The chain is built from TRBV7-3 and TRBJ2-3; D unclear. The CDR3 length is 15 residues. Germline-derived CDR1 and CDR2 are SGHTA and FQGTGA. V was trimmed by 2 bases and J by 2 bases, leaving 11 bases between them.

This clone was counted a few times. This may come from a read error, since a much larger clone is one base off. Other DNA sequences of this sample code for an identical CDR3. The chain has TRBV6-1 and TRBJ2-1; 13 positions match TRBD2. Germline V lookup: CDR1 MNHNS, CDR2 SASEGT. The CDR3 is 15 amino acids. The CDR3 DNA follows: TGTGCCAGCACGGCACTAGCGGGAGGGGTGCATGAGCAGCTCTTC. Translating gives CASTALAGGVHEQLF.

This chain links TRBV5-1 with TRBJ2-7, with unresolved D. The germline gives CDR1 SGHRS, CDR2 YFSETQ. This CDR3 comprises 12 residues. V was cut by 5 bases and J by 6 bases, with 12 bases left in between. The CDR3 here is CASRPQDLEQYF. CDR3 DNA: TGCGCCAGCAGACCCCAGGATCTCGAGCAGTACTTC.

This clone was observed at least ten times. This chain uses TRBV27 with TRBJ2-1; no firm D call. The CDR3 runs to 14 residues. Germline V gene lookup returns CDR1 MNHEY and CDR2 SMNVEV (reference sequence). The germline V and J ends were trimmed by 5 bases and 3 bases, with 11 bases remaining between them. CDR3 region: CASSRAEDYNEQFF. The CDR3, as DNA: TGTGCCAGCAGTAGGGCGGAAGACTACAATGAGCAGTTCTTC.

In its sample, this clone was seen many times. This rearrangement joins TRBV20-1 to TRBJ2-6; unclear D gene. Trimming stripped 0 bases from V and 0 bases from J, with 6 bases between. The CDR3 extends over 15 amino acids. Looked up from germline, CDR1 is DFQATT and CDR2 is SNEGSKA (reference sequence). CDR3: CSAREDLSGANVLTF. The CDR3 DNA reads TGCAGTGCTAGAGAAGACCTCTCTGGGGCCAACGTCCTGACTTTC.

The chain employs TRBV11-2 and TRBJ1-1; the D gene is possibly TRBD1 (5 bases). This CDR3 has 17 amino acids. The germline CDR1 and CDR2 sequences are SGHAT and FQNNGV. The ends were cut back, 3 bases at V and 3 bases at J, with 20 bases in the middle. The CDR3 loop is CASSFPGEGPWDTEAFF. The CDR3 nucleotides read TGTGCCAGCAGCTTCCCCGGGGAGGGACCCTGGGACACTGAAGCTTTCTTT.